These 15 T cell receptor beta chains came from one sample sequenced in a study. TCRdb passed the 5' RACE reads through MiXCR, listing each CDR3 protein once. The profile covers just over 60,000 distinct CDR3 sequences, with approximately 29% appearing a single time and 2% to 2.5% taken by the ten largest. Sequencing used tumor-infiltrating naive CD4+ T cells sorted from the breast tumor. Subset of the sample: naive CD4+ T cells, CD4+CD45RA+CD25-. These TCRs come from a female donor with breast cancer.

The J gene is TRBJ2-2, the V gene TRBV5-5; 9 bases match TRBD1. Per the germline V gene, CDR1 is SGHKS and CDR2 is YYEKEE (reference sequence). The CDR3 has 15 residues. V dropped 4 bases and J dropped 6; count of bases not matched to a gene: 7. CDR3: CASSPLQGAAGELFF. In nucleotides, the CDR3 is TGTGCCAGCAGCCCTCTACAGGGGGCTGCCGGGGAGCTGTTTTTT.

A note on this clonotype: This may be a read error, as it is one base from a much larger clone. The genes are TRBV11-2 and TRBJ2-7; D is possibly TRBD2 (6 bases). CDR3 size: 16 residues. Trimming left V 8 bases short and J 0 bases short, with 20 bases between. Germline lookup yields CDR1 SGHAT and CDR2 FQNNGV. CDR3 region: CASGPFALAASYEQYF. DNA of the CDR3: TGTGCCAGCGGGCCGTTTGCGTTAGCGGCCTCCTACGAGCAGTACTTC.

In nucleotides, the CDR3 is TGTGCCAGCAGTGATGACGTAACCTACCAAGAGACCCAGTACTTC. It yields the protein CASSDDVTYQETQYF. This chain joins TRBV2 and TRBJ2-5; D remains unclear. The CDR3 sequence is 15 residues long. The V gene lost 3 bases and the J gene lost 0 bases, with 11 bases spanning the gap. Germline CDR1 and CDR2: SNHLY and FYNNEI.

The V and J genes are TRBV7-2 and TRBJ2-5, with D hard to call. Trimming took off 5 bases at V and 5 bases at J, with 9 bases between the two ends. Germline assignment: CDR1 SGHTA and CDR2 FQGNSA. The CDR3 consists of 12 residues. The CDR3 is CASSPNAETQYF. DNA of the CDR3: TGTGCCAGCAGCCCGAATGCTGAGACCCAGTACTTC.

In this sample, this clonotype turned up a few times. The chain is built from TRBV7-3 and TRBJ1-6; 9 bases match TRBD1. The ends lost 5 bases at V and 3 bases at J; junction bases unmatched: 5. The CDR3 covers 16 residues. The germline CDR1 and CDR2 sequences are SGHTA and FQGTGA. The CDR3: CASSPRDRVYNSPLHF. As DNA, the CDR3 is TGTGCCAGCAGCCCCCGGGACAGGGTCTATAATTCACCCCTCCACTTT.

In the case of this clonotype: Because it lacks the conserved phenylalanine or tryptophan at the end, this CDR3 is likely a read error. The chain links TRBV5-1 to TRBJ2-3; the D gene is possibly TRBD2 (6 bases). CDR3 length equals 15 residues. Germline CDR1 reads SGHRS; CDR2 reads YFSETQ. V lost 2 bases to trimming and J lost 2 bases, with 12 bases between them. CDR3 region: CASSFETSITDTQYS. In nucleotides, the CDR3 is TGCGCCAGCAGCTTCGAGACTAGTATCACAGATACGCAGTATTCT.

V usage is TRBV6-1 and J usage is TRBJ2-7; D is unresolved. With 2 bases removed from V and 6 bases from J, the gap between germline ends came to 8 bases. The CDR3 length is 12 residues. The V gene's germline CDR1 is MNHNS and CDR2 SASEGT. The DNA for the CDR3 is TGTGCCAGCAGTGAACTCGCGATCGAGCAGTACTTC. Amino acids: CASSELAIEQYF.

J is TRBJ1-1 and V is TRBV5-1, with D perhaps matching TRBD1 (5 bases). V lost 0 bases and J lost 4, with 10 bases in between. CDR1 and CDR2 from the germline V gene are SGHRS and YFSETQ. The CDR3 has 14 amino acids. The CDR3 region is CASSLGQRGTEAFF. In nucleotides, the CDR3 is TGCGCCAGCAGCTTGGGGCAGAGGGGCACTGAAGCTTTCTTT. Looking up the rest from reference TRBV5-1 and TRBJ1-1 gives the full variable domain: KAGVTQTPRYLIKTRGQQVTLSCSPISGHRSVSWYQQTPGQGLQFLFEYFSETQRNKGNFPGRFSGRQFSNSRSEMNVSTLELGDSALYLCASSLGQRGTEAFFGQGTRLTVV.

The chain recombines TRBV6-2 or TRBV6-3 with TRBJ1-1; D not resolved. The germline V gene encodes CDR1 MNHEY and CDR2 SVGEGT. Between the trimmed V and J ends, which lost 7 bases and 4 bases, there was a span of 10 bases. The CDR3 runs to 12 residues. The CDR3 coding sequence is TGTGCCAGCAAATCTCTCGGCACTGAAGCTTTCTTT. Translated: CASKSLGTEAFF.

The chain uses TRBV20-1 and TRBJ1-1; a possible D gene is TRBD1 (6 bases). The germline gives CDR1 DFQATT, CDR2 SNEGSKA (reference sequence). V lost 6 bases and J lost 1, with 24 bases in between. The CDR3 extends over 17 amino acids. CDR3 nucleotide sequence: TGCAGTGCGGGCTCGACAGGCGGGGGAATTCCGAACACTGAAGCTTTCTTT. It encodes CSAGSTGGGIPNTEAFF.

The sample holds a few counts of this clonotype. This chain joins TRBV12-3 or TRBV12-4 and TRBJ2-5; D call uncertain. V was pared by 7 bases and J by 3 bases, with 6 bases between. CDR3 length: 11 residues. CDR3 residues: CASTEKETQYF. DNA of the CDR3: TGTGCCAGCACGGAAAAAGAGACCCAGTACTTC.

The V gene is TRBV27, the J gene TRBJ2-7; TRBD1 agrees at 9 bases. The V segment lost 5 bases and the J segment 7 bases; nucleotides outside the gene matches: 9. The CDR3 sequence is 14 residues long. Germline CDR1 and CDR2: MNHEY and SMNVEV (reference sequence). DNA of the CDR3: TGTGCCAGCAGTCCGATGGGACAGGGAGAAGAGCAGTACTTC. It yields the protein CASSPMGQGEEQYF.

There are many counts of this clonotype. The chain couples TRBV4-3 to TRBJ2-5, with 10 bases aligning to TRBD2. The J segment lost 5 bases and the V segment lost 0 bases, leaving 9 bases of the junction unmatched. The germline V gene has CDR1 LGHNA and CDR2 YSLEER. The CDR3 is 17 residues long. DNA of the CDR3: TGCGCCAGCAGCCAAGATGGTAGCGGGAGGTCCGGCGAGACCCAGTACTTC. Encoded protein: CASSQDGSGRSGETQYF.

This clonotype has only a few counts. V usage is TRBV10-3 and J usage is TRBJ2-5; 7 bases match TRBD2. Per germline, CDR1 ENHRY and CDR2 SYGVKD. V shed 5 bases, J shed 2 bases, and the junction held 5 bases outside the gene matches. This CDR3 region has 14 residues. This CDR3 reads CAISSSSGQETQYF. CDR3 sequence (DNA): TGTGCCATCAGTAGTTCTAGCGGACAAGAGACCCAGTACTTC.

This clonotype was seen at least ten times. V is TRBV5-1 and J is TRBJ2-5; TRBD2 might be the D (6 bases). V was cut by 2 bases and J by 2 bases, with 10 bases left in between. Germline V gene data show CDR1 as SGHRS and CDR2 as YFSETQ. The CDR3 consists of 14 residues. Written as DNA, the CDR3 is TGCGCCAGCAGCTTCCAGGGAGGTCAAGAGACCCAGTACTTC. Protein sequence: CASSFQGGQETQYF.